Shown below are 32 T cell receptor beta chains from a single sample sequenced in a study of T-cell memory formation after mild COVID-19. TCRdb reanalysed the 5' RACE reads using MiXCR and keeps one entry per CDR3 protein. The sample lists 130,000 to 150,000 distinct CDR3 sequences; over 6% were seen once. Sequences were obtained from PBMCs or a T cell subset sorted from them (not recorded which). The receptors here all came from an adult woman who had mild COVID-19 (a few samples of this study predate the infection). Cell type and time point are not known.

The chain has TRBV7-9 and TRBJ2-1; weak D call: TRBD1 (6 bases). Germline CDR1 and CDR2: SEHNR and FQNEAQ (reference sequence). This CDR3 contains 16 residues. V was clipped by 2 bases and J by 2 bases, with 13 bases between them. The CDR3 is CASSLIGRGPYNEQFF. The CDR3 nucleotides read TGTGCCAGCAGCTTAATCGGCAGGGGACCCTACAATGAGCAGTTCTTC.

In this sample, this clonotype turned up many times. The gene calls are TRBV5-1 and TRBJ1-2; possibly TRBD1 for D (5 bases). The germline gives CDR1 SGHRS, CDR2 YFSETQ. Trimming left V 4 bases short and J 5 bases short, with 27 bases between. This CDR3 has 18 amino acids. In nucleotides, the CDR3 is TGCGCCAGCAGCCCACGCGGACACCACCCTCCTAACTCTTATGGCTACACCTTC. This codes for CASSPRGHHPPNSYGYTF.

This clonotype was counted ten times or more. This chain uses TRBV2 with TRBJ2-1; TRBD2 matches 8 bases. Germline values: CDR1 SNHLY, CDR2 FYNNEI. With 8 bases clipped from V and 8 bases from J, the junction kept 5 bases outside the gene matches. The CDR3 contains 12 residues. Here the CDR3 reads CASVTGGDEQFF. In DNA, the CDR3 is TGTGCCAGCGTCACGGGAGGGGATGAGCAGTTCTTC.

This clonotype was recorded a few times. The chain links TRBV20-1 to TRBJ1-1; D is unclear. This CDR3 has 14 residues. Germline CDR1 is DFQATT and CDR2 is SNEGSKA (reference sequence). Trimming took 5 bases from V and 0 from J, leaving 13 bases between them. The CDR3 DNA sequence: TGCAGTGCTCGTAAGACGGGCATGAACACTGAAGCTTTCTTT. Translating it yields CSARKTGMNTEAFF.

This clonotype has only a few counts. The chain links TRBV27 to TRBJ1-2; 8 bases line up with TRBD1. Unmatched junction bases numbered 14, after V lost 7 bases and J lost 4 bases. This CDR3 contains 16 residues. CDR1 and CDR2 from the germline V gene are MNHEY and SMNVEV (reference sequence). CDR3 DNA sequence: TGTGCCAGCAAGGGGCAGGGGGCAATCGGAGTCTATGGCTACACCTTC. It encodes CASKGQGAIGVYGYTF.

This clonotype has only a few counts. The chain joins TRBV20-1 to TRBJ1-4, with 9 bases identical to TRBD1. The CDR3 has 13 residues. The germline CDR1 and CDR2 sequences are DFQATT and SNEGSKA (reference sequence). The V segment lost 3 bases and the J segment 8 bases; nucleotides outside the gene matches: 4. CDR3 sequence reads: CSARTGGKEKLFF. In DNA form, the CDR3 reads TGCAGTGCTAGGACAGGGGGAAAAGAAAAACTGTTTTTT.

In its sample, this clonotype was seen a few times. V and J are TRBV5-1 and TRBJ1-6; no reliable D call. The CDR3 spans 15 residues. Trimming removed 0 bases at V and 9 bases at J, with 13 bases between. The germline gives CDR1 SGHRS, CDR2 YFSETQ. The CDR3 region has the DNA TGCGCCAGCAGCTTGGTTTCGGCCGGCCGTTCACCCCTCCACTTT. It yields the protein CASSLVSAGRSPLHF. Full variable domain (rest looked up from reference TRBV5-1 and TRBJ1-6): KAGVTQTPRYLIKTRGQQVTLSCSPISGHRSVSWYQQTPGQGLQFLFEYFSETQRNKGNFPGRFSGRQFSNSRSEMNVSTLELGDSALYLCASSLVSAGRSPLHFGNGTRLTVT.

This clonotype has at least ten counts. The V and J genes are TRBV12-3 or TRBV12-4 and TRBJ2-6, with D uncertain. V lost 2 bases, J lost 0 bases, and 5 bases lay in between. The CDR3 has 15 amino acids. The CDR3 sequence is CASSLHRSGANVLTF. CDR3 nucleotides: TGTGCCAGCAGTTTACACCGCTCTGGGGCCAACGTCCTGACTTTC.

This clonotype was seen only a few times. The V call is TRBV9, the J call TRBJ2-2, with 11 positions matching TRBD2. Germline CDR1 and CDR2: SGDLS and YYNGEE. The CDR3 sequence is 16 residues long. With 4 bases clipped from V and 0 bases from J, the junction kept 2 bases outside the gene matches. Here the CDR3 DNA reads TGTGCCAGCAGCCTACTAGCGGGAGCGAACACCGGGGAGCTGTTTTTT. Translated, it gives CASSLLAGANTGELFF. Looking up the rest from reference TRBV9 and TRBJ2-2 gives the full variable domain: DSGVTQTPKHLITATGQRVTLRCSPRSGDLSVYWYQQSLDQGLQFLIQYYNGEERAKGNILERFSAQQFPDLHSELNLSSLELGDSALYFCASSLLAGANTGELFFGEGSRLTVL.

This chain links TRBV12-3 or TRBV12-4 with TRBJ2-3, with 11 bases lining up with TRBD2. After removal of 3 bases from V and 6 bases from J, the junction contained 8 bases not matched to a gene. The CDR3 covers 16 residues. The CDR3 loop is CASSLLAGGRGDTQYF. The CDR3 nucleotides read TGTGCCAGCAGTTTGTTAGCGGGAGGGCGCGGGGATACGCAGTATTTT.

This clonotype occurred many times. V gene TRBV12-3 or TRBV12-4 combines with J gene TRBJ2-5; no firm D call. The CDR3 extends over 15 amino acids. V shed 2 bases and J shed 2 bases, with 12 bases lying between them. CDR3 loop: CASSLSFHSQETQYF. The CDR3 nucleotides read TGTGCCAGCAGTTTATCCTTCCACTCTCAAGAGACCCAGTACTTC.

The chain has TRBV30 and TRBJ1-1; D perhaps matches TRBD1 (6 bases). CDR1 and CDR2 (germline): GTSNPN, SVGIG (reference sequence). The V end lost 5 bases, the J end lost 1 base, and 17 bases lay between the germline ends. CDR3 size: 15 residues. CDR3 DNA sequence: TGTGCCTGGGGGTTTGGAGGGGGAAGGAACACTGAAGCTTTCTTT. It specifies CAWGFGGGRNTEAFF.

This clonotype has just a few counts. The chain carries TRBV6-2 or TRBV6-3 and TRBJ1-1; no reliable D call. The CDR3 runs to 11 residues. Trimming removed 5 bases from V and 9 bases from J, with 10 bases in between. Looked up from germline, CDR1 is MNHEY and CDR2 is SVGEGT. The CDR3: CASSQNAQAFF. The DNA of the CDR3 is TGTGCCAGCAGTCAGAACGCCCAAGCTTTCTTT.

This clonotype has ten or more counts. The chain is built from TRBV7-9 and TRBJ2-1; D remains ambiguous. The CDR3 covers 14 residues. Trimming cost V 0 bases and J 4 bases, with 7 bases left between them. Germline-derived CDR1 and CDR2 are SEHNR and FQNEAQ (reference sequence). The CDR3: CASSLAGGYNEQFF. CDR3 coding DNA: TGTGCCAGCAGCTTAGCGGGTGGGTACAATGAGCAGTTCTTC.

This clonotype was seen a handful of times. The chain is built from TRBV7-2 and TRBJ2-3, with D perhaps TRBD1 (6 bases). CDR1 and CDR2 from the germline V gene are SGHTA and FQGNSA. Trimming cost V 5 bases and J 0 bases, with 9 bases left between them. This CDR3 has 14 residues. CDR3 DNA: TGTGCCAGCAGCCCAAGGGGGAGCACAGATACGCAGTATTTT. It codes for CASSPRGSTDTQYF.

This clonotype was recorded at least ten times. The genes are TRBV29-1 and TRBJ2-5, with 14 bases matching TRBD2. Germline V CDR1 and CDR2: SQVTM, ANQGSEA. V lost 5 bases, J lost 4 bases, and 3 bases stayed unmatched. The CDR3 runs 14 residues. The CDR3 here is CSVLTSGGGETQYF. The CDR3 DNA reads as TGCAGCGTTTTGACTAGCGGGGGGGGAGAGACCCAGTACTTC. Full variable domain (remainder filled in from reference TRBV29-1 and TRBJ2-5): SAVISQKPSRDICQRGTSLTIQCQVDSQVTMMFWYRQQPGQSLTLIATANQGSEATYESGFVIDKFPISRPNLTFSTLTVSNMSPEDSSIYLCSVLTSGGGETQYFGPGTRLLVL.

This clonotype was recorded a few times. The V call is TRBV5-1, the J call TRBJ2-7; 8 bases agree with TRBD2. The germline gives CDR1 SGHRS, CDR2 YFSETQ. V shed 7 bases, J shed 2 bases, and the junction held 8 bases outside the gene matches. The CDR3 runs to 14 residues. CDR3 coding DNA: TGCGCCAGCGCCCGGGGGGGCTCCGCCTACGAGCAGTACTTC. This translates into CASARGGSAYEQYF.

The chain joins TRBV11-2 to TRBJ2-1; D ambiguous. Germline CDR1 reads SGHAT; CDR2 reads FQNNGV. V was pared by 2 bases and J by 0 bases, with 14 bases between. This CDR3 has 17 amino acids. CDR3: CASSLRVGPSSYNEQFF. The CDR3 DNA is TGTGCCAGCAGCTTACGGGTCGGGCCGAGCTCCTACAATGAGCAGTTCTTC.

The V and J genes are TRBV7-9 and TRBJ1-1, with TRBD1 as a possible D gene (5 bases). Per the germline V gene, CDR1 is SEHNR and CDR2 is FQNEAQ (reference sequence). The CDR3 is 16 amino acids. V was pared by 1 base and J by 0 bases, with 12 bases between. This chain's CDR3 is CASSLVVRVMNTEAFF. The CDR3 coding sequence is TGTGCCAGCAGCTTAGTTGTCAGGGTCATGAACACTGAAGCTTTCTTT. Full variable domain (remainder filled in from reference TRBV7-9 and TRBJ1-1): DTGVSQNPRHKITKRGQNVTFRCDPISEHNRLYWYRQTLGQGPEFLTYFQNEAQLEKSRLLSDRFSAERPKGSFSTLEIQRTEQGDSAMYLCASSLVVRVMNTEAFFGQGTRLTVV.

This clonotype was detected a few times. The rearrangement links TRBV5-1 to TRBJ2-1; maybe TRBD1 (5 bases). Trimming cost V 3 bases and J 9 bases, with 19 bases left between them. The CDR3 spans 15 residues. CDR1 and CDR2 (germline): SGHRS, YFSETQ. Here the CDR3 DNA reads TGCGCCAGCAGCTCGAGGTGGCAGGGTGAAGGTGAGCAGTTCTTC. It encodes CASSSRWQGEGEQFF.

This chain connects TRBV7-6 to TRBJ1-5; no clear D gene. Germline V gene lookup returns CDR1 SGHVS and CDR2 FNYEAQ. Trimming removed 3 bases from V and 9 bases from J, with 15 bases in between. CDR3 length: 14 residues. CDR3: CASSLGSGMTPQHF. The CDR3 nucleotides read TGTGCCAGCAGCTTGGGATCCGGGATGACGCCCCAGCATTTT.

The chain couples TRBV10-3 to TRBJ2-1; 10 nucleotides agree with TRBD2. J was trimmed by 7 bases and V by 3 bases; bases with no gene match: 12. This CDR3 region has 17 residues. The V gene's germline CDR1 is ENHRY and CDR2 SYGVKD. The CDR3: CAISERGIAGGRNEQFF. DNA for the CDR3: TGTGCCATCAGTGAAAGGGGAATAGCGGGAGGCAGAAATGAGCAGTTCTTC.

The chain couples TRBV2 to TRBJ1-1; perhaps TRBD1 as D (5 bases). This CDR3 spans 11 amino acids. V was trimmed by 6 bases and J by 8 bases, leaving 10 bases between them. Germline loops: CDR1 SNHLY, CDR2 FYNNEI. The CDR3 DNA sequence: TGTGCCAGCAGAGCCGGGGCAGAAGCTTTCTTT. Translating gives CASRAGAEAFF.

This clonotype was seen many times. This rearrangement joins TRBV7-9 to TRBJ2-1; 10 positions match TRBD2. V was pared by 2 bases and J by 7 bases, with 11 bases of the junction left unmatched. CDR1 and CDR2 from the germline V gene are SEHNR and FQNEAQ (reference sequence). There are 17 residues in the CDR3. DNA for the CDR3: TGTGCCAGCAGCTTATTCGGCTCACTAGCGGGACCAAATGAGCAGTTCTTC. This translates into CASSLFGSLAGPNEQFF.

This clonotype has at least ten counts. The rearrangement joins TRBV4-2 to TRBJ2-1, with TRBD2 identical over 9 bases. V shed 1 base and J 6 bases; nucleotides not matched to a gene: 7. The CDR3 runs to 16 residues. In germline, CDR1 is LGHNA, CDR2 YNFKEQ. Written as DNA, the CDR3 is TGTGCCAGCAGCCAAGGATTCGGCGGGAGGGGCAATGAGCAGTTCTTC. Its translation is CASSQGFGGRGNEQFF.

This clonotype was detected ten times or more. The chain links TRBV20-1 to TRBJ2-3; 9 bases agree with TRBD2. Trimming removed 6 bases from V and 0 bases from J; junction bases left unmatched: 7. The length of the CDR3 is 15 residues. Germline-derived CDR1 and CDR2 are DFQATT and SNEGSKA (reference sequence). For the CDR3, the DNA is TGCAGTGCCGCTAGCGGGGAAGATAGCACAGATACGCAGTATTTT. Translated, it gives CSAASGEDSTDTQYF.

The chain carries TRBV5-1 and TRBJ2-3; the match to TRBD2 covers 13 bases. The CDR3 sequence is 16 residues long. After removal of 5 bases from V and 2 bases from J, the junction contained 5 bases not matched to a gene. Germline V gene sequence: CDR1 SGHRS, CDR2 YFSETQ. The CDR3 DNA sequence: TGCGCCAGCAGGTCTACTAGCGGGGGGGCCACAGATACGCAGTATTTT. As protein: CASRSTSGGATDTQYF.

The chain employs TRBV10-3 and TRBJ2-7; D gene unclear. There are 12 residues in the CDR3. Germline CDR1 and CDR2: ENHRY and SYGVKD. Trimming left V 5 bases short and J 5 bases short, with 10 bases between. The CDR3 region is CAISSQTDEQYF. The CDR3 DNA reads as TGTGCCATCAGTTCCCAAACGGACGAGCAGTACTTC.

The V call is TRBV30, the J call TRBJ2-3, with 10 nucleotides matching TRBD1. V lost 5 bases and J lost 5; bases outside the gene matches: 4. There are 13 residues in the CDR3. Germline CDR1 and CDR2: GTSNPN and SVGIG (reference sequence). The CDR3 region has the DNA TGTGCCTGGGGACGGGACAGGGGAGATACGCAGTATTTT. It is translated as CAWGRDRGDTQYF.

In its sample, this clonotype was seen a few times. The J gene is TRBJ1-2, the V gene TRBV6-2 or TRBV6-3, with D possibly matching TRBD1 (5 bases). Trimming took off 7 bases at V and 6 bases at J, with 15 bases between the two ends. Germline CDR1 reads MNHEY; CDR2 reads SVGEGT. The CDR3 sequence is 13 residues long. The CDR3 nucleotides are TGTGCCAGCAAGCTAGTGACAGCGCATGGCTACACCTTC. Translating gives CASKLVTAHGYTF.

V usage is TRBV2 and J usage is TRBJ2-1; maybe TRBD2 (5 bases). Trimming left V 2 bases short and J 0 bases short, with 11 bases between. The germline V gene has CDR1 SNHLY and CDR2 FYNNEI. The CDR3 consists of 16 residues. The CDR3 sequence: CASSEKRYFSYNEQFF. The CDR3 nucleotides read TGTGCCAGCAGTGAAAAGCGGTACTTCTCCTACAATGAGCAGTTCTTC.

This clonotype was counted many times. The CDR3 nucleotides read TGTGCCAGCAGTTTAGGCCAAAGCTACGAGCAGTACTTC. Translation gives CASSLGQSYEQYF. This chain connects TRBV12-3 or TRBV12-4 to TRBJ2-7; D unclear. This CDR3 has 13 residues. The V end was cut by 1 base, the J end by 3 bases, with 7 bases between.